The rows below give T cell receptor beta chains drawn from one sample of a study of blood T cell repertoires in COVID-19. Here immunoSEQ multiplex PCR was the method, and the copy in TCRdb shows in-frame clones only, minus some. The sample holds around 260,000 clones, more than 65% seen once. The sequenced sample was peripheral blood. The receptors come from a person aged 65 to 85 with COVID-19, enrolled during active disease. The CDR3 runs from the conserved cysteine through the conserved F or W. The D gene is left open where the match is weak. Clone size is shown for a subset of rows, as once, few, many or a class of expanded clone.

TRBJ1-2 | NA | TRBV7-2 | NA | TGTGCCAGCAGCCTACCCGGCCTCTACGGGGGCTACACCTTC | CASSLPGLYGGYTF
TRBJ1-4 | NA | TRBV5-1 | NA | TGCGCCAGCGCAGATACCCGACAGAGTGGCGCGGAAAAACTGTTTTTT | CASADTRQSGAEKLFF
TRBJ1-4 | NA | TRBV19 | NA | TGTGCCAGTACCCTCGGACAGATGGGTGAAAAACTGTTTTTT | CASTLGQMGEKLFF
TRBJ1-2 | NA | TRBV6-5 | TRBD1 | TGTGCCAGCAGTCAAACCCTCCGGGACAGCAGCTACACCTTC | CASSQTLRDSSYTF
TRBJ1-1 | NA | TRBV18 | NA | TGTGCCAGCTCCCCGATTTTGACAGGGAACACTGAAGCTTTCTTT | CASSPILTGNTEAFF
TRBJ2-3 | few | TRBV28 | NA | TGTGCCAGCAGTCTATCAGGGGCCGGGACAGATACGCAGTATTTT | CASSLSGAGTDTQYF
TRBJ1-4 | NA | TRBV19 | NA | TGTGCCAGTAGTATGATAAGACAACGGCTGTTTTTT | CASSMIRQRLFF
TRBJ1-2 | NA | TRBV5-1 | TRBD1 | TGCGCCAGCAGCTTGAATCGCCCTACAGGGGTCGGTGGCTACACCTTC | CASSLNRPTGVGGYTF
TRBJ2-1 | once | TRBV7-3 | TRBD1 | TGTGCCAGCAGCTTTACAGGGGCCTACAATGAGCAGTTCTTC | CASSFTGAYNEQFF
TRBJ2-7 | NA | TRBV23-1 | NA | TGCGCCAGCAAAGTGCAAGAGCGGACCTACGAGCAGTACTTC | CASKVQERTYEQYF
TRBJ1-2 | NA | TRBV7-2 | TRBD1 | TGTGCCAGCAGCTTGTGGACAGGGGGATCCTATGGCTACACCTTC | CASSLWTGGSYGYTF
TRBJ2-7 | NA | TRBV6-2/TRBV6-3 | TRBD2 | TGTGCCAGCAGTTACGGAGGGGGACTAGCGGGATCCTACGAGCAGTACTTC | CASSYGGGLAGSYEQYF
TRBJ1-5 | NA | TRBV3-1/TRBV3-2 | TRBD1 | TGTGCCAGGGGGGACCGGGACAGGAAGGAACTAAATAATAGCAATCAGCCCCAGCATTTT | CARGDRDRKELNNSNQPQHF
TRBJ1-3 | NA | TRBV10-3 | TRBD1 | TGTGCCATCCGAGCCGACAGGGCCTCTGGAAACACCATATATTTT | CAIRADRASGNTIYF
TRBJ1-3 | NA | TRBV6-1 | NA | TGTGCCAGCAGTGAAGTGGGGGCTAGCTCTGGAAACACCATATATTTT | CASSEVGASSGNTIYF
TRBJ2-1 | NA | TRBV28 | TRBD1 | TGTGCCAGCCTTTCCGGGACAGGGTGGAATGAGCAGTTCTTC | CASLSGTGWNEQFF
TRBJ2-7 | few | TRBV4-1 | TRBD1 | TGCGCCAGCAGCCCTGGGACAGGGAATTACGAGCAGTACTTC | CASSPGTGNYEQYF
TRBJ1-6 | NA | TRBV28 | NA | TGTGCCAGCAGTTTGGCGACGGGGTATTCACCCCTCCACTTT | CASSLATGYSPLHF
TRBJ2-1 | NA | TRBV27 | NA | TGTGCCAGCAGTAAATGGACTGACTACAATGAGCAGTTCTTC | CASSKWTDYNEQFF
TRBJ2-3 | NA | TRBV21-1 | NA | TGTGCCAGCAGCACTCAACGAGGGGGGGGGAGCACAGATACGCAGTATTTT | CASSTQRGGGSTDTQYF
TRBJ2-3 | NA | TRBV12-3/TRBV12-4 | NA | TGTGCCAGCAGTTCCTTTACAGATACGCAGTATTTT | CASSSFTDTQYF
TRBJ1-5 | once | TRBV5-5 | TRBD1 | TGTGCCAGCAGCTTGGAGGGGGCCAGGTCCCAGCCCCAGCATTTT | CASSLEGARSQPQHF
TRBJ2-5 | NA | TRBV15 | TRBD2 | TGTGCCACCAGCAGGCCCGACGGGGGGTTAGGCGTGACCCAGTACTTC | CATSRPDGGLGVTQYF
TRBJ2-7 | NA | TRBV5-5 | TRBD2 | TGTGCCAGCAGCTTGGCGGGGGGGAACTACGAGCAGTACTTC | CASSLAGGNYEQYF
TRBJ1-2 | NA | TRBV28 | NA | TGTGCCAGCAGTCCTTCAGGCAGTCTCTATGGCTACACCTTC | CASSPSGSLYGYTF
TRBJ1-2 | NA | TRBV6-4 | TRBD1 | TGTGCCAGCAGTGAGGCAGGGGGCCTCTATGGCTACACCTTC | CASSEAGGLYGYTF
TRBJ2-5 | NA | TRBV5-1 | NA | TGCGCCAGCAGCTTGTCGGCCAGGCCCAAAACAGAGACCCAGTACTTC | CASSLSARPKTETQYF
TRBJ1-1 | NA | TRBV6-2/TRBV6-3 | TRBD1 | TGTGCCAGCAGATACAGGGGGCGCTTGGGTGAAGCTTTCTTT | CASRYRGRLGEAFF
TRBJ2-7 | NA | TRBV7-2 | TRBD1 | TGTGCCAGCAGCTTAGTGGGGTTGGGACAGAGCTACGAGCAGTACTTC | CASSLVGLGQSYEQYF
TRBJ1-4 | NA | TRBV4-1 | TRBD1 | TGCGCCAGCAGCCAGGAACCGGGACAGGGGAGCGAAAAACTGTTTTTT | CASSQEPGQGSEKLFF
TRBJ2-2 | NA | TRBV7-3 | NA | TGTGCCAGCAGCTTAGAGACAGCTAGCACCGGGGAGCTGTTTTTT | CASSLETASTGELFF
TRBJ2-3 | many | TRBV7-9 | TRBD2 | TGTGCCAGCAGCTTAGGAGCACTAGCGGGGAGCACAGATACGCAGTATTTT | CASSLGALAGSTDTQYF
TRBJ1-1 | NA | TRBV29-1 | NA | TGCAGCGCCAGAAAGAACACTGAAGCTTTCTTT | CSARKNTEAFF